The clone carrying this T cell receptor (beta chain) was seen ten or more times. The data were obtained in a study of Graves' ophthalmopathy and Graves' hyperthyroidism. RNA transcripts served as template for amplifying TCR beta CDR3 sequences. After a first-round RT-PCR with HTBI primers, a second-round multiplex PCR was run. TCRdb ran MiXCR on the multiplex PCR reads and lists one entry per CDR3 protein. The sample shows about 370,000 distinct CDR3 sequences, about 17% of them seen only once. Hyperthyroidism was classified as stable if no ophthalmopathy occurred within 18 months of follow-up. Additional autoimmune diseases, uncontrolled infections, pregnancy or lactation disqualified patients. Fresh peripheral blood, 8.5 to 10 ml, was the PBMC source. CDR3 length: 13 residues. In germline, CDR1 is MNHEY, CDR2 SVGEGT. The junction had 0 bases not matched to a gene; V was cut back by 3 bases and J by 3 bases.

The chain uses TRBV6-2 or TRBV6-3 and TRBJ2-7; 9 bases match TRBD2. The sample was peripheral blood. The TCR comes from an adult woman with stable Graves' hyperthyroidism. CDR3 in DNA: TGTGCCAGCAGTTATAGCGGGAGCTACGAGCAGTACTTC. Residues: CASSYSGSYEQYF.